The sequence of this T cell receptor (beta chain) was determined in a study of identical twins (dated by TCRdb to the mid-2010s). Broadly, across the study: To test whether fetal clonotypes persist, this study deep-sequenced TCR alpha and beta repertoires from monozygotic twins, from unrelated adults of various ages, and from cord blood. To rule out contamination, replicate twin experiments were performed at different times with different library preparation protocols. General study outcomes and caveats: Zero-insertion analyses could be partly confounded by invariant T cells such as MAIT and iNKT, though diverse VJ usage argued against such confounding for most clonotypes. In beta out-of-frame sequences, excess twin sharing was weaker, because having fewer shared sequences lowered the signal-to-noise ratio. Abundant cord blood beta clonotypes had fewer insertions, young adult naive repertoires showed a similar but weaker trend, and memory repertoires showed no such trend. Because the same donors could not be followed over many years, the conclusions relied on cross-sectional statistical analysis. Compared with coincidental sharing between unrelated individuals, out-of-frame TCR alpha sequences shared between twins showed an excess of sequences with low generation probability. Out-of-frame TCR alpha sharing in monozygotic twins was systematically underestimated by recombination models, whereas sharing between unrelated individuals was in agreement with the recombination models.

Only healthy Caucasian donors were included. The twin cohort consisted of three pairs of female monozygotic twins, all aged 18 to 29 years. Peripheral blood mononuclear cells were used as the source from which RNA for TCR libraries was isolated. Comment on this clonotype: It has no known antigen specificity. The sample holds no much larger clone one base away, and base qualities are not on file.

Between the V and J ends, shortened by 6 bases and 7 bases respectively, the junction contains 17 bases. The CDR3, cysteine through phenylalanine, is 13 amino acids long. CDR3 DNA is the only sequence kept; it has 39 bases, read in frame from the first base. The germline V gene sets CDR1 to SQVTM and CDR2 to ANQGSEA. To prepare the library, 5' RACE was applied. TCRdb names Illumina HiSeq 2000 as the instrument used. A universal primer binding site was introduced by template switching, and a unique molecular identifier was present in the final cDNA, enabling accurate counting of TCR cDNA molecules. Specific primers in the conserved constant-segment region were used to synthesize first-strand cDNA for the TCR alpha and beta chains. To control for contamination, each cDNA library was double barcoded with a SMART-Mk sample barcode plus Illumina barcodes. Two successive PCR steps introduced TruSeq adapter sequences along with Illumina sample barcodes. Sequencing of the TCR alpha and beta cDNA libraries was done on the Illumina HiSeq platform using custom primers. The authors' analysis ran thus. MiGEC processed the raw reads to extract unique molecular identifiers, while MiXCR was used to determine the CDR3 positions. For each individual, recombination models were inferred using an EM algorithm with the repgenHMM and IGoR tools. The tcR package in R was used for shared clonotype analysis, with sharing normalized by the product of cloneset sizes. Out-of-frame nonproductive sequences were analyzed to study raw recombination free of thymic and clonal selection effects. TCRdb reprocessed the public reads (quality trimming at Q25 with fastp, clone calling with MiXCR) and kept in-frame beta chains. Each CDR3 protein appears once, grouped with its most common genes and DNA. The V and J calls reflect TCRdb's pipeline rather than the authors' work. Recorded for this sample are about 790,000 distinct CDR3 sequences; around a sixth of them occurred a single time. The top ten clonotypes cover less than 15% of the sample.

The data were also submitted as part of a second study, on T cells expressing NK-cell markers. The second publication reports: TCR beta-chain repertoires were profiled in sorted CD3+CD56+NKG2C+, CD3+CD56+NKG2C- and CD3+CD56-NKG2C+ T-cell subsets from several donors. Of the eight sequenced donors, seven were found to be HCMV-seropositive and one was found to be HCMV-seronegative. To restrict sorting to alphabetaTCR-expressing T cells, an anti-gammadeltaTCR antibody was added in several experiments. For 6 or 7 donors, the dominant CD3+CD56+NKG2C+ clonotypes were among the top 10 CD8+ clonotypes and accounted for about 1.0-7.0% of CD8+ T cells. Those dominant clonotypes were again the most abundant among CD3+CD56-NKG2C+ cells in a handful of donors, at roughly 25-60.1%. Whether the expanded NKG2C-expressing T cell clones were specific for HCMV antigens remained unclear. The study sequenced eight donors, all healthy volunteers chosen at random: three men and five women. HCMV serostatus was determined by detecting HCMV-specific IgG in serum with a commercial ELISA kit. For about six donors, bulk peripheral blood T-cell repertoires were also sequenced from unsorted PBMC. MIGEC was used to demultiplex reads and group reads by UMI, and MiTCR was used to assemble and quantify clonotypes. To remove erroneous sequences, TCR cDNA sequences were retained only when supported by two or more reads. Downstream repertoire analysis used the tcR package, and clonotypes were matched across fractions by CDR3 nucleotide sequence plus V segment. Antigen specificity was annotated against VDJdb with VDJmatch, allowing one amino acid substitution in CDR3.

Sequenced material: PBMCs. The TCR comes from a woman aged 18-29 years in good health. This chain joins TRBV29-1 to TRBJ2-3, with the D gene tentatively TRBD1 or TRBD2, based on 5 matching bases in each. This receptor carries the CDR3 CSVDTAGRNTQYF. The DNA sequence follows: TGCAGCGTGGACACGGCGGGCCGCAATACGCAGTATTTT.